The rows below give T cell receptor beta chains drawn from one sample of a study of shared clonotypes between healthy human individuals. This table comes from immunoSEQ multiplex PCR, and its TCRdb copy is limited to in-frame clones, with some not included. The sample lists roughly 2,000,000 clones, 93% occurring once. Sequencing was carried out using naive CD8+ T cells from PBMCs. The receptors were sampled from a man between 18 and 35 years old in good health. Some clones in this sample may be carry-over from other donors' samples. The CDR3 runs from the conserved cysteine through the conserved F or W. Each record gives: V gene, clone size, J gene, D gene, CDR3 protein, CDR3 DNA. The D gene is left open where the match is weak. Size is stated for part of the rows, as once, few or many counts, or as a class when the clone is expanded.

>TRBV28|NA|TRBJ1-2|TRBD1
CASSLGTGRTYGYTF
TGTGCCAGCAGTTTAGGGACAGGACGTACCTATGGCTACACCTTC
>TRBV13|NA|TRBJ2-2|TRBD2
CASSLGRLAGVDTGELFF
TGTGCCAGCAGCTTAGGCCGGCTAGCGGGAGTTGACACCGGGGAGCTGTTTTTT
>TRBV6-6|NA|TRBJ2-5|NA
CASSPLDTFQETQYF
TGTGCCAGCAGTCCTCTGGACACATTCCAAGAGACCCAGTACTTC
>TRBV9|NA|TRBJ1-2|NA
CASSVARAEANYGYTF
TGTGCCAGCAGCGTAGCCAGGGCCGAGGCTAACTATGGCTACACCTTC
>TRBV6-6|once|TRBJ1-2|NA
CASSSDSNYGYTF
TGTGCCAGCAGTTCAGACAGTAACTATGGCTACACCTTC
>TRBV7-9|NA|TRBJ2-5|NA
CASRTREVETQYF
TGTGCCAGCAGAACCAGGGAAGTGGAGACCCAGTACTTC
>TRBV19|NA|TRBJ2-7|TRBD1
CASSYRQGLSYEQYF
TGTGCCAGTAGTTACAGACAGGGCCTCTCCTACGAGCAGTACTTC
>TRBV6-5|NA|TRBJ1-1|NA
CASSSPHLNTEAFF
TGTGCCAGCAGCTCCCCCCACCTCAATACTGAAGCTTTCTTT
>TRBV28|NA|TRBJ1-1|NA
CASSFTRVGTEAFF
TGTGCCAGCAGTTTTACCAGGGTGGGCACTGAAGCTTTCTTT
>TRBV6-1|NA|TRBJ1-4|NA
CASTLGGRSEKLFF
TGTGCCAGCACACTGGGGGGACGGAGTGAAAAACTGTTTTTT
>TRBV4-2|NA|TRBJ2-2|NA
CASSQTWRPPSGELFF
TGTGCCAGCAGCCAAACTTGGAGACCCCCAAGCGGGGAGCTGTTTTTT
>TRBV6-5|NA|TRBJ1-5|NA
CASSSGWGQPQHF
TGTGCCAGCAGTTCAGGGTGGGGTCAGCCCCAGCATTTT
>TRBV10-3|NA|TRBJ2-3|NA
CAIRDSTLTDTQYF
TGTGCCATCAGGGACTCGACACTCACAGATACGCAGTATTTT
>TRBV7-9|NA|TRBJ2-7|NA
CASSPTRTVVHEQYF
TGTGCCAGCAGCCCCACGAGGACAGTCGTCCACGAGCAGTACTTC
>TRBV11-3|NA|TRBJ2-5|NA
CASSLGRAGETQYF
TGTGCCAGCAGCTTAGGCAGGGCGGGAGAGACCCAGTACTTC
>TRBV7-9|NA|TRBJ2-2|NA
CASSLATLLPGELFF
TGTGCCAGCAGCTTAGCGACTCTCCTACCCGGGGAGCTGTTTTTT
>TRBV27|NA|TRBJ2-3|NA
CASSILGTGDLDTQYF
TGTGCCAGCAGTATACTAGGGACGGGGGACCTGGATACGCAGTATTTT
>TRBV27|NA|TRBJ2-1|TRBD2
CASSPTGTMNNEQFF
TGTGCCAGCAGTCCAACCGGGACTATGAACAATGAGCAGTTCTTC
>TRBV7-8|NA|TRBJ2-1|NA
CASSSLYSSYNEQFF
TGTGCCAGCAGCTCTTTGTACAGCTCCTACAATGAGCAGTTCTTC
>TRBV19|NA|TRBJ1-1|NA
CASSIWPPATEAFF
TGTGCCAGTAGTATCTGGCCCCCAGCGACTGAAGCTTTCTTT
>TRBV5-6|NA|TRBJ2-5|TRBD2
CASSFGRGGKTQYF
TGTGCCAGCAGCTTCGGCCGGGGGGGAAAGACCCAGTACTTC
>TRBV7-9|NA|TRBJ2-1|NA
CASSLDRRNEQFF
TGTGCCAGCAGCTTAGATCGGCGGAATGAGCAGTTCTTC
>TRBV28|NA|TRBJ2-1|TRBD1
CASSPLQGYNEQFF
TGTGCCAGCAGTCCATTACAGGGGTACAATGAGCAGTTCTTC
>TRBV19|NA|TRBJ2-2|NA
CASRHQGYGELFF
TGTGCCAGTAGACATCAGGGTTACGGGGAGCTGTTTTTT
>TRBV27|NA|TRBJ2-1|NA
CASSLSDEYEQFF
TGTGCCAGCAGTTTATCTGACGAGTATGAGCAGTTCTTC
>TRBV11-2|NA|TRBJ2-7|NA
CASSLFWQVTYEQYF
TGTGCCAGCAGCTTATTCTGGCAGGTAACCTACGAGCAGTACTTC
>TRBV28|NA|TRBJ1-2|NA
CASIGGAHGYTF
TGTGCCAGCATTGGGGGGGCACATGGCTACACCTTC
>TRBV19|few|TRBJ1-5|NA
CASSIGRNQPQHF
TGTGCCAGTAGTATAGGGCGAAATCAGCCCCAGCATTTT
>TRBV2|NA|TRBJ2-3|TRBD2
CASPAGRESPDTQYF
TGTGCCAGCCCCGCCGGGCGGGAGTCCCCAGATACGCAGTATTTT
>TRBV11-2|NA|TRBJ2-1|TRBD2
CASSTRTSGSYNEQFF
TGTGCCAGCAGCACAAGGACTAGCGGGAGTTACAATGAGCAGTTCTTC
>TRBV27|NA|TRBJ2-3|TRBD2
CASSPRLATDTQYF
TGTGCCAGCAGCCCGCGACTAGCGACAGATACGCAGTATTTT
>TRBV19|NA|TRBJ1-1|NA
CASSISPNTEAFF
TGTGCCAGTAGTATCTCGCCCAACACTGAAGCTTTCTTT
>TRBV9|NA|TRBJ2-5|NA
CASSALAGWGYQETQYF
TGTGCCAGCAGCGCGCTTGCAGGGTGGGGGTACCAAGAGACCCAGTACTTC
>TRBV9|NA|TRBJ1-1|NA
CASSVGSYSGVTEAFF
TGTGCCAGCAGCGTAGGATCTTACAGTGGGGTCACTGAAGCTTTCTTT
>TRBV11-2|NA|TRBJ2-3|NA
CASSDPRGWGSTDTQYF
TGTGCCAGCAGCGACCCTAGGGGCTGGGGTAGCACAGATACGCAGTATTTT
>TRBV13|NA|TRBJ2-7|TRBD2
CASSTRTSGRPYEQYF
TGTGCCAGCAGCACCAGGACTAGCGGGAGGCCCTACGAGCAGTACTTC
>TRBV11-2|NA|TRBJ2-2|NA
CASSLGRPGKLFF
TGTGCCAGCAGCTTAGGGCGCCCTGGGAAACTGTTTTTT
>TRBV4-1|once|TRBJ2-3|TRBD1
CASSRQGFADTQYF
TGCGCCAGCAGCAGACAGGGTTTCGCAGATACGCAGTATTTT
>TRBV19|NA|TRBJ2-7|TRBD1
CASSSRDRGPDEQYF
TGTGCCAGTAGTTCCCGGGACAGGGGGCCGGACGAGCAGTACTTC
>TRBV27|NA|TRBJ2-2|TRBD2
CASSLFTAGGITSGELFF
TGTGCCAGCAGTTTATTCACAGCGGGAGGTATAACGTCCGGGGAGCTGTTTTTT
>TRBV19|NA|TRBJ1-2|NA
CASTTSATFNYGYTF
TGTGCCAGCACTACATCCGCGACCTTTAACTATGGCTACACCTTC
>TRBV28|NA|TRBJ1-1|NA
CASRDPRPASNTEAFF
TGTGCCAGCAGAGACCCCCGGCCAGCGTCGAACACTGAAGCTTTCTTT
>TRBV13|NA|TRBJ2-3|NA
CASSSAFDGRGDTQYF
TGTGCCAGCAGCTCCGCCTTTGACGGGAGAGGGGATACGCAGTATTTT